These 14 T cell receptor beta chains originate from one sample sequenced in a study of T cell responses to AZD1222 COVID-19 vaccine. TCRdb's table, derived via immunoSEQ multiplex PCR, lists solely in-frame clones and lacks some. The sample carries roughly 150,000 clones, 80% to 90% recorded once. This material consisted of peripheral blood, taken on day 0 of AZD1222 vaccination. The receptors here all came from an adult in good health.

V is TRBV5-4 and J is TRBJ2-5; a possible D gene is TRBD1 (6 bases). CDR3 size: 14 residues. The germline CDR1 and CDR2 sequences are SGHNT and YYREEE (reference sequence). Trimming left V 9 bases short and J 3 bases short, with 18 bases between. CDR3 coding DNA: TGTGCCAACCTACCCGCAAGGGACAAAGAGACCCAGTACTTC. Protein: CANLPARDKETQYF.

This clone appeared once. The V call is TRBV2, the J call TRBJ2-3; D gene uncertain. Trimming pared 8 bases from V and 3 bases from J, leaving 12 bases between. Germline CDR1 and CDR2: SNHLY and FYNNEI. This CDR3 contains 13 residues. DNA for the CDR3: TGTGCCAGCGGCCCCAGTCGGACAGATACGCAGTATTTT. It codes for CASGPSRTDTQYF. The variable domain in full, with the rest retrieved from reference TRBV2 and TRBJ2-3, is EPEVTQTPSHQVTQMGQEVILRCVPISNHLYFYWYRQILGQKVEFLVSFYNNEISEKSEIFDDQFSVERPDGSNFTLKIRSTKLEDSAMYFCASGPSRTDTQYFGPGTRLTVL.

This chain connects TRBV6-5 to TRBJ2-5, with no clear D. This CDR3 has 12 amino acids. Germline values: CDR1 MNHEY, CDR2 SVGAGI. V gave up 6 bases and J gave up 1 base, with 6 bases separating them. CDR3 sequence (DNA): TGTGCCAGCAGCCCCTCCCAAGAGACCCAGTACTTC. Its protein is CASSPSQETQYF.

This chain connects TRBV7-9 to TRBJ1-1, with 7 bases identical to TRBD1. Trimming cost V 5 bases and J 6 bases; bases outside gene matches: 9. This CDR3 is 14 amino acids long. Per germline, CDR1 SEHNR and CDR2 FQNEAQ (reference sequence). CDR3 sequence: CASSRIGGAAEAFF. The CDR3 bases are TGTGCCAGCAGCAGGATAGGGGGCGCCGCTGAAGCTTTCTTT.

This chain connects TRBV27 to TRBJ1-5; D perhaps matches TRBD1 (6 bases). V lost 3 bases to trimming and J lost 4 bases, with 10 bases between them. This CDR3 is built from 14 residues. Germline V lookup: CDR1 MNHEY, CDR2 SMNVEV (reference sequence). The CDR3 loop reads CASSFRGTNQPQHF. The CDR3 region has the DNA TGTGCCAGCAGTTTTAGGGGGACAAATCAGCCCCAGCATTTT.

The chain joins TRBV5-1 to TRBJ2-7; TRBD1 might be the D (5 bases). Germline V CDR1 and CDR2: SGHRS, YFSETQ. The ends were cut back, 2 bases at V and 6 bases at J, with 18 bases in the middle. The CDR3 loop spans 15 amino acids. The CDR3 DNA reads as TGCGCCAGCAGCTTACTCGGACAAAAGTCAGGCGAGCAGTACTTC. Residues: CASSLLGQKSGEQYF.

The CDR3 DNA is TGTGCCAGCTCACCCCCAGGGGGCACTAATGAAAAACTGTTTTTT. It is translated as CASSPPGGTNEKLFF. The chain joins TRBV18 to TRBJ1-4; 8 nucleotides line up with TRBD1. J lost 2 bases, V lost 3 bases, and 2 bases had no gene match. The CDR3 is 15 residues long. The germline V gene encodes CDR1 KGHSH and CDR2 LQKENI.

The chain couples TRBV7-3 to TRBJ1-3, with D perhaps matching TRBD1 (5 bases). The germline V gene encodes CDR1 SGHTA and CDR2 FQGTGA. The V end lost 5 bases, the J end lost 4 bases, and 12 bases lay between the germline ends. CDR3 size: 14 residues. CDR3 nucleotides: TGTGCCAGCAGCCCCGGGTGGGGGGGAAACACCATATATTTT. Its protein product is CASSPGWGGNTIYF.

The V call is TRBV10-3, the J call TRBJ1-5; the match to TRBD1 covers 7 bases. CDR1 is ENHRY and CDR2 is SYGVKD in the germline V gene. The V segment lost 2 bases and the J segment 7 bases; nucleotides outside the gene matches: 11. This CDR3 spans 16 amino acids. The CDR3, as DNA: TGTGCCATCAGTGAGCACCACAGGGGTAGAGGCCAGCCCCAGCATTTT. This translates into CAISEHHRGRGQPQHF.

This clone was seen just once. V and J are TRBV6-5 and TRBJ1-6; 7 nucleotides align to TRBD1. This CDR3 contains 15 residues. The V and J ends lost 4 bases and 7 bases, in that order; junction bases with no gene match: 7. CDR1 MNHEY and CDR2 SVGAGI come from the germline V gene. The CDR3: CASSSRQGWNSPLHF. The CDR3 DNA sequence: TGTGCCAGCAGTTCCCGACAGGGCTGGAATTCACCCCTCCACTTT.

The rearrangement links TRBV7-9 to TRBJ1-1; D perhaps matches TRBD1 (5 bases). This CDR3 is built from 12 residues. Trimming removed 0 bases at V and 11 bases at J, with 10 bases between. Germline V gene data show CDR1 as SEHNR and CDR2 as FQNEAQ (reference sequence). CDR3 amino acids: CASSLATEGAFF. The CDR3 coding sequence is TGTGCCAGCAGCTTAGCGACCGAGGGGGCTTTCTTT.

The V call is TRBV5-4, the J call TRBJ2-4; 11 bases align to TRBD2. Losses at the gene ends were 5 bases for V and 8 bases for J; bases not matched to a gene: 9. The CDR3 has 15 amino acids. Germline values: CDR1 SGHNT, CDR2 YYREEE (reference sequence). Written as DNA, the CDR3 is TGTGCCAGCAGGATAGCGGGGGGGCCTGTACACATTCAGTACTTC. It specifies CASRIAGGPVHIQYF.

The V call is TRBV29-1, the J call TRBJ1-1; D gene ambiguous. V was clipped by 6 bases and J by 1 base, with 12 bases between them. Germline CDR1 reads SQVTM; CDR2 reads ANQGSEA. CDR3 length: 13 amino acids. The CDR3 loop is CSVALWENTEAFF. As DNA, the CDR3 is TGCAGCGTGGCCCTGTGGGAGAACACTGAAGCTTTCTTT.

The chain recombines TRBV7-9 with TRBJ1-2, with a possible D match to TRBD1 (5 bases). This CDR3 is built from 13 residues. From germline, CDR1 is SEHNR and CDR2 FQNEAQ (reference sequence). V shed 5 bases and J shed 3 bases, with 10 bases lying between them. The CDR3 DNA reads TGTGCCAGCAGCCTTCAGGGAGACTATGGCTACACCTTC. Translating it yields CASSLQGDYGYTF.